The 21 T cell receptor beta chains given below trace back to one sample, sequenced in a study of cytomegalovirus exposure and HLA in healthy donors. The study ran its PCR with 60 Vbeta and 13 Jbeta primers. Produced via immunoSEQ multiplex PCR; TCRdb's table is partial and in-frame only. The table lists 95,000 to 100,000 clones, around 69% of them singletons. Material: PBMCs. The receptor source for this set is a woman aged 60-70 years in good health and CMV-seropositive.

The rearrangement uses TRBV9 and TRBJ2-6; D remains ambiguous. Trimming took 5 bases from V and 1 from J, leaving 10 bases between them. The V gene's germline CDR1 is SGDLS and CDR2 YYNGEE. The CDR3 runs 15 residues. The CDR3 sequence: CASRASGSGANVLTF. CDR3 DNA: TGTGCCAGCAGAGCTTCCGGGTCTGGGGCCAACGTCCTGACTTTC.

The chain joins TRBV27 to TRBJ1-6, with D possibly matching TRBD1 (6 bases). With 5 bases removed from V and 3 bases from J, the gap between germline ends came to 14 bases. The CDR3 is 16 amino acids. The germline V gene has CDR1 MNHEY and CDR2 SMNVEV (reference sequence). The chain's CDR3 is CASSTRQVDYNSPLHF. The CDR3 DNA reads TGTGCCAGCAGTACCCGACAGGTCGACTATAATTCACCCCTCCACTTT.

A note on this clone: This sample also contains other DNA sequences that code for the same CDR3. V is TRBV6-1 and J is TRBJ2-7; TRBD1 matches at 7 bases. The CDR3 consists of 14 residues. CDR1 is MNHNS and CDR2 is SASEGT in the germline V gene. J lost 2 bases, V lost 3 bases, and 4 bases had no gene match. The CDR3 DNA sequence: TGTGCCAGCAGTGAGGGACAGCCCCCCTACGAGCAGTACTTC. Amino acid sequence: CASSEGQPPYEQYF.

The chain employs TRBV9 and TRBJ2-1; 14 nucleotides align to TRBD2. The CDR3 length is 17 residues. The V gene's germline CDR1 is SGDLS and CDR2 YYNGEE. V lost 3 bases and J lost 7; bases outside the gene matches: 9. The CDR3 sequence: CASSEVGLAGGDNEQFF. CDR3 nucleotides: TGTGCCAGCAGCGAAGTAGGACTAGCGGGAGGAGATAATGAGCAGTTCTTC. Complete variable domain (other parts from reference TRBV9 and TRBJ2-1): DSGVTQTPKHLITATGQRVTLRCSPRSGDLSVYWYQQSLDQGLQFLIQYYNGEERAKGNILERFSAQQFPDLHSELNLSSLELGDSALYFCASSEVGLAGGDNEQFFGPGTRLTVL.

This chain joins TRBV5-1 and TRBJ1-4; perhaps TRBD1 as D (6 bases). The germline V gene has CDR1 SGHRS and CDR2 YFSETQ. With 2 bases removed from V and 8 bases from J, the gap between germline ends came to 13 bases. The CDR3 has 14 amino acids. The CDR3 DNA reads TGCGCCAGCAGCTTTCAAGGGGGACAAGAAAAACTGTTTTTT. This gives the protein CASSFQGGQEKLFF.

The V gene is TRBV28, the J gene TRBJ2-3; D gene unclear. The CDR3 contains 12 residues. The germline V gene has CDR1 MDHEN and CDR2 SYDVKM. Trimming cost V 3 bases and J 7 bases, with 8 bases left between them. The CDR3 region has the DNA TGTGCCAGCAGTTTTCCCCCCAATACGCAGTATTTT. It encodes CASSFPPNTQYF.

Written as DNA, the CDR3 is TGTGCCTGGAGCCCGGGTCTCCCAGGGGAACCCCTCCACTTT. Amino acids: CAWSPGLPGEPLHF. This chain connects TRBV30 to TRBJ1-6, with D maybe TRBD1 (6 bases). The CDR3 spans 14 residues. The V end lost 3 bases, the J end lost 12 bases, and 18 bases lay between the germline ends. CDR1 and CDR2 (germline): GTSNPN, SVGIG (reference sequence).

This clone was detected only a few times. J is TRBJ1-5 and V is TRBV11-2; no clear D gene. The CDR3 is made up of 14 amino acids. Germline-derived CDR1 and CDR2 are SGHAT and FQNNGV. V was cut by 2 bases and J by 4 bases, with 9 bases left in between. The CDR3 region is CASSLFSGNQPQHF. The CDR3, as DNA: TGTGCCAGCAGCTTATTTTCGGGTAATCAGCCCCAGCATTTT. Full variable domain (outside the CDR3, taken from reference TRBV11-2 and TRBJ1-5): EAGVAQSPRYKIIEKRQSVAFWCNPISGHATLYWYQQILGQGPKLLIQFQNNGVVDDSQLPKDRFSAERLKGVDSTLKIQPAKLEDSAVYLCASSLFSGNQPQHFGDGTRLSIL.

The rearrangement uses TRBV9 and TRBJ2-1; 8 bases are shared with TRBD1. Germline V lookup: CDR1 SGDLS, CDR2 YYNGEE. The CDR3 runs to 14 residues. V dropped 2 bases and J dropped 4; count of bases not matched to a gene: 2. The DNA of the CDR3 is TGTGCCAGCAGCGTCGGACAGGGATACAATGAGCAGTTCTTC. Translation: CASSVGQGYNEQFF. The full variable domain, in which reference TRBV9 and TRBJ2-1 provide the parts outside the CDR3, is DSGVTQTPKHLITATGQRVTLRCSPRSGDLSVYWYQQSLDQGLQFLIQYYNGEERAKGNILERFSAQQFPDLHSELNLSSLELGDSALYFCASSVGQGYNEQFFGPGTRLTVL.

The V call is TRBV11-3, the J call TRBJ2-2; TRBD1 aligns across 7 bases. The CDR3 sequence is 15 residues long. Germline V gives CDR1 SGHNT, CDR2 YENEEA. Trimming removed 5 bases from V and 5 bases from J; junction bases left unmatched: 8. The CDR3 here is CASSRQGVGTGELFF. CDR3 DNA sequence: TGTGCCAGCAGCCGCCAGGGGGTTGGGACCGGGGAGCTGTTTTTT.

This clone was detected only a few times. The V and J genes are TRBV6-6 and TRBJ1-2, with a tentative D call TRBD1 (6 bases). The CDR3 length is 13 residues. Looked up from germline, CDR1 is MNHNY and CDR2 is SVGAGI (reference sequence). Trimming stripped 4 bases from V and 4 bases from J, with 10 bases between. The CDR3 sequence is CASSSQGSYGYTF. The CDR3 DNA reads TGTGCCAGCAGTTCACAGGGTAGCTATGGCTACACCTTC.

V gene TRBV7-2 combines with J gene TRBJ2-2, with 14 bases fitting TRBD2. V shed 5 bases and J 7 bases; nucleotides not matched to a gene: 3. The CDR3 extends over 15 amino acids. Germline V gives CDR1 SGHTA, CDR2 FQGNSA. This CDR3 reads CASSRLAGGGGELFF. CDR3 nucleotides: TGTGCCAGCAGCCGACTAGCGGGAGGGGGCGGGGAGCTGTTTTTT.

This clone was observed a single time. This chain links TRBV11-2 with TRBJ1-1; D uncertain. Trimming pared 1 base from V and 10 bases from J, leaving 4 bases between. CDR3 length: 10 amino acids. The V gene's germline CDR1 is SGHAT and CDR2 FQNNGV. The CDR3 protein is CASSLGGAFF. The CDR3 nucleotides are TGTGCCAGCAGCTTAGGAGGAGCTTTCTTT.

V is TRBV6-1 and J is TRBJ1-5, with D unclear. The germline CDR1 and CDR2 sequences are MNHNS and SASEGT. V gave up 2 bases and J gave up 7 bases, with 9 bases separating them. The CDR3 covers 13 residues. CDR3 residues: CASSETTGQPQHF. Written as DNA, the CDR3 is TGTGCCAGCAGTGAAACGACCGGGCAGCCCCAGCATTTT.

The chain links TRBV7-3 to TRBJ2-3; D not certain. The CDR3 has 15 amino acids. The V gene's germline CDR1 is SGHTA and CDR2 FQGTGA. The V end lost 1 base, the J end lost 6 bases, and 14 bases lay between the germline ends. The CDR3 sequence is CASSLSPQPADTQYF. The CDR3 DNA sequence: TGTGCCAGCAGCTTAAGTCCACAGCCCGCGGATACGCAGTATTTT.

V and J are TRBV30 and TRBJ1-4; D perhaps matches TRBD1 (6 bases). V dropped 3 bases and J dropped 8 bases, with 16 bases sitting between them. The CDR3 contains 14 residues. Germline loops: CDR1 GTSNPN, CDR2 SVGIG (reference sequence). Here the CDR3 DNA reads TGTGCCTGGAGGGCCACAGGGACCGGGGAAAAACTGTTTTTT. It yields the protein CAWRATGTGEKLFF.

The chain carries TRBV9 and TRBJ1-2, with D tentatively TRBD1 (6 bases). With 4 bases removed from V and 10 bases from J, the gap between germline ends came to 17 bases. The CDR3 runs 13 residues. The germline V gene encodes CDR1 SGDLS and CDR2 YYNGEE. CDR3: CASSRDTFNDYTF. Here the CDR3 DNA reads TGTGCCAGCAGCCGGGACACCTTTAATGACTACACCTTC. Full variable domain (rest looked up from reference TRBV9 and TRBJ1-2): DSGVTQTPKHLITATGQRVTLRCSPRSGDLSVYWYQQSLDQGLQFLIQYYNGEERAKGNILERFSAQQFPDLHSELNLSSLELGDSALYFCASSRDTFNDYTFGSGTRLTVV.

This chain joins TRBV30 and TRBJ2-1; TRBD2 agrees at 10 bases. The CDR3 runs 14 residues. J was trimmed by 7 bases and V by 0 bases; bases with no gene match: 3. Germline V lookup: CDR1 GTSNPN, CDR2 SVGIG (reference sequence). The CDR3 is CAWSVTSGTNEQFF. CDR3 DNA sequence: TGTGCCTGGAGTGTAACTAGCGGGACTAATGAGCAGTTCTTC.

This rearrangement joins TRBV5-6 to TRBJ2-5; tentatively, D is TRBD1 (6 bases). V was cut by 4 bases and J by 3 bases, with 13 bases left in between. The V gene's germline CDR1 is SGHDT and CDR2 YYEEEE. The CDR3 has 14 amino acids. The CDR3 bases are TGTGCCAGCAGCCCCAACTCAGGGGAAGAGACCCAGTACTTC. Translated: CASSPNSGEETQYF.

DNA for the CDR3: TGTGCCAGCGACAGGGGGCTTCAGCCCCAGCATTTT. Its protein is CASDRGLQPQHF. The rearrangement uses TRBV6-1 and TRBJ1-5; 10 nucleotides agree with TRBD1. This CDR3 is 12 amino acids long. Germline loops: CDR1 MNHNS, CDR2 SASEGT. Unmatched junction bases numbered 1, after V lost 8 bases and J lost 6 bases.

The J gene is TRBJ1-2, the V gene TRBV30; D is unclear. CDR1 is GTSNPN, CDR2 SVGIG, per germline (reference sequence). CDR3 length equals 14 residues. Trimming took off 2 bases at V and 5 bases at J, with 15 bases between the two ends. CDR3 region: CAWSLTPGWYGYTF. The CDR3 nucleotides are TGTGCCTGGAGTCTCACCCCAGGATGGTATGGCTACACCTTC.